A single sample gave rise to the 5 T cell receptor beta chains below, sequenced in a study of blood T cell repertoires in COVID-19 (dated by TCRdb to 2018 to 2021). Library prep was done by the immunoSEQ multiplex PCR assay. The clones in this table, taken by TCRdb from immuneACCESS, are in-frame only. Not every clone is retained; where verified, under half of the shortfall comes from an unresolved V gene, and the cause of the rest is unknown. The sample data list roughly 320,000 clones, and 75% to 85% of these were observed just once. The top ten hold 6% to 9% of the sample. The source material was peripheral blood. These receptors all stem from a human donor in a cohort sampled during active COVID-19.

V usage is TRBV2 and J usage is TRBJ2-2, with unresolved D. The CDR3 has 13 amino acids. V lost 4 bases and J 5 bases, leaving 8 bases between the germline ends. CDR1 SNHLY and CDR2 FYNNEI come from the germline V gene. In nucleotides, the CDR3 is TGTGCCAGCAGTGGTCAGATAACCGGGGAGCTGTTTTTT. This translates into CASSGQITGELFF.

The rearrangement links TRBV5-6 to TRBJ1-5; 7 positions match TRBD1. The CDR3 runs 16 residues. V lost 0 bases to trimming and J lost 6 bases; unmatched junction nucleotides: 9. Germline lookup yields CDR1 SGHDT and CDR2 YYEEEE. Here the CDR3 reads CASSLARQGGIQPQHF. For the CDR3, the DNA is TGTGCCAGCAGCTTGGCTCGACAGGGTGGTATTCAGCCCCAGCATTTT. Drawing the rest from reference TRBV5-6 and TRBJ1-5, the complete variable domain is DAGVTQSPTHLIKTRGQQVTLRCSPKSGHDTVSWYQQALGQGPQFIFQYYEEEERQRGNFPDRFSGHQFPNYSSELNVNALLLGDSALYLCASSLARQGGIQPQHFGDGTRLSIL.

In its sample, this clone was seen once. The rearrangement uses TRBV5-1 and TRBJ1-1; D may be TRBD1 (5 bases). Germline assignment: CDR1 SGHRS and CDR2 YFSETQ. This CDR3 is built from 15 residues. Trimming took 0 bases from V and 2 from J, leaving 11 bases between them. CDR3 protein: CASSLVFGANTEAFF. The DNA of the CDR3 is TGCGCCAGCAGCTTGGTATTTGGGGCTAACACTGAAGCTTTCTTT.

The gene calls are TRBV7-2 and TRBJ2-2; TRBD2 agrees at 8 bases. The germline gives CDR1 SGHTA, CDR2 FQGNSA. V was pared by 4 bases and J by 6 bases, with 4 bases of the junction left unmatched. CDR3 length: 14 residues. CDR3 region: CASSSWTSSGELFF. The CDR3 DNA follows: TGTGCCAGCAGCTCCTGGACTAGCTCCGGGGAGCTGTTTTTT.

This rearrangement joins TRBV5-1 to TRBJ1-5; D not certain. The V end was cut by 4 bases, the J end by 6 bases, with 14 bases between. The CDR3 runs to 14 residues. Germline CDR1 and CDR2: SGHRS and YFSETQ. The CDR3 reads CASSPGRPGQPQHF. DNA for the CDR3: TGCGCCAGCAGCCCGGGTAGGCCCGGTCAGCCCCAGCATTTT.